Shown below are 11 T cell receptor beta chains from a single sample sequenced in a study of cytomegalovirus exposure and HLA in healthy donors. Primers: 60 Vbeta forward and 13 Jbeta reverse. Clones were read by immunoSEQ multiplex PCR, and TCRdb kept only the in-frame ones, dropping some. This sample's clone table lists 200,000 to 250,000 clones. The sequencing sample was made of PBMCs. These receptors originate from a girl aged 2-9 years in good health and CMV-seropositive.

The gene calls are TRBV7-9 and TRBJ2-7; 8 bases are shared with TRBD1. Germline CDR1 and CDR2: SEHNR and FQNEAQ (reference sequence). J was trimmed by 2 bases and V by 4 bases; bases with no gene match: 10. The CDR3 is 16 residues long. Here the CDR3 DNA reads TGTGCCAGCAGCTCATATACAGGGGGTAAAACCTACGAGCAGTACTTC. Its protein is CASSSYTGGKTYEQYF. The whole variable domain, remainder taken from reference TRBV7-9 and TRBJ2-7, is DTGVSQNPRHKITKRGQNVTFRCDPISEHNRLYWYRQTLGQGPEFLTYFQNEAQLEKSRLLSDRFSAERPKGSFSTLEIQRTEQGDSAMYLCASSSYTGGKTYEQYFGPGTRLTVT.

V is TRBV27 and J is TRBJ1-2, with 9 bases fitting TRBD1. Germline assignment: CDR1 MNHEY and CDR2 SMNVEV (reference sequence). V gave up 4 bases and J gave up 2 bases; unmatched junction bases: 8. The CDR3 contains 16 residues. The CDR3 loop reads CASSYRGPPPNYGYTF. The CDR3 DNA sequence: TGTGCCAGCAGTTACAGGGGGCCTCCCCCCAACTATGGCTACACCTTC.

J is TRBJ2-5 and V is TRBV2, with 7 nucleotides matching TRBD2. The CDR3 sequence is 12 residues long. Germline loops: CDR1 SNHLY, CDR2 FYNNEI. With 8 bases clipped from V and 4 bases from J, the junction kept 4 bases outside the gene matches. CDR3 DNA sequence: TGTGCCAGCGGTACTAGCGTAGAGACCCAGTACTTC. Amino acids: CASGTSVETQYF.

This CDR3 reads CASSPQGDEQYF. The CDR3 DNA reads TGTGCCAGCAGCCCGCAAGGGGACGAGCAGTACTTC. J is TRBJ2-7 and V is TRBV7-8; the D gene is possibly TRBD1 (5 bases). Trimming stripped 5 bases from V and 5 bases from J, with 10 bases between. This CDR3 has 12 residues. From germline, CDR1 is SGHVS and CDR2 FQNEAQ.

The chain uses TRBV19 and TRBJ2-6, with a weak D call TRBD2 (7 bases). Germline V gene lookup returns CDR1 LNHDA and CDR2 SQIVND (reference sequence). V was trimmed by 3 bases and J by 4 bases, leaving 10 bases between them. This CDR3 comprises 15 residues. CDR3 loop: CASSMGGAGANVLTF. CDR3 nucleotides: TGTGCCAGTAGTATGGGGGGGGCAGGGGCCAACGTCCTGACTTTC.

The chain couples TRBV9 to TRBJ2-3; TRBD2 matches 12 bases. In germline, CDR1 is SGDLS, CDR2 YYNGEE. CDR3 length: 16 amino acids. The junction had 7 bases not matched to a gene; V was cut back by 4 bases and J by 4 bases. CDR3 loop: CASSRTSGEGPDTQYF. For the CDR3, the DNA is TGTGCCAGCAGCCGGACTAGCGGGGAGGGCCCAGATACGCAGTATTTT.

The rearrangement joins TRBV4-2 to TRBJ2-7; TRBD2 matches 11 bases. V trimming: 4 bases; J trimming: 6 bases; junction bases outside the gene matches: 8. In germline, CDR1 is LGHNA, CDR2 YNFKEQ. The CDR3 is made up of 15 amino acids. CDR3 bases: TGTGCCAGCAGCCCTACTAGCGGGAGACTGGTCGAGCAGTACTTC. Translating gives CASSPTSGRLVEQYF.

The chain employs TRBV14 and TRBJ1-1; D unresolved. Between the trimmed V and J ends, which lost 0 bases and 0 bases, there was a span of 17 bases. CDR3 length equals 18 residues. Germline assignment: CDR1 SGHDN and CDR2 FVKESK. This chain's CDR3 is CASSQDTREPPMNTEAFF. In nucleotides, the CDR3 is TGTGCCAGCAGCCAAGATACAAGGGAGCCCCCAATGAACACTGAAGCTTTCTTT.

The chain uses TRBV9 and TRBJ2-5, with TRBD1 matching 8 bases. Germline V CDR1 and CDR2: SGDLS, YYNGEE. V gave up 3 bases and J gave up 4 bases; unmatched junction bases: 2. The CDR3 runs to 13 residues. DNA for the CDR3: TGTGCCAGCAGCGGACAGGGGAGAGAGACCCAGTACTTC. Its protein product is CASSGQGRETQYF.

The chain has TRBV6-1 and TRBJ1-2; tentative D call: TRBD1 (5 bases). This CDR3 spans 12 amino acids. CDR1 is MNHNS, CDR2 SASEGT, per germline. V dropped 6 bases and J dropped 0 bases, with 5 bases sitting between them. This CDR3 is CASRTANYGYTF. In DNA form, the CDR3 reads TGTGCCAGCAGGACAGCTAACTATGGCTACACCTTC.

The chain links TRBV14 to TRBJ2-7, with 11 bases aligning to TRBD2. Germline CDR1 and CDR2: SGHDN and FVKESK. This CDR3 is 16 amino acids long. With 4 bases clipped from V and 4 bases from J, the junction kept 9 bases outside the gene matches. In DNA form, the CDR3 reads TGTGCCAGCAGCCCTCCTATTCGGACTAGCGGGTACGAGCAGTACTTC. Translated: CASSPPIRTSGYEQYF.